Following are 21 T cell receptor beta chains from one sample sequenced in a study of T-cell reconstitution after alpha-beta-depleted transplantation in children. Preparation of the TCRbeta library involved a method that used unique molecular identifiers. TCRdb passed the PCR reads through MiXCR, listing each CDR3 protein once. The table has roughly 350,000 distinct CDR3 sequences, 10% seen once. Sample: PBMCs from the stem cell graft donor, taken from the stem cell graft. These receptor sequences come from a human donor who donated a stem cell graft to a child with acute lymphoblastic leukemia.

The DNA of the CDR3 is TGCGCCAGCAGCCCCCTGACTAGCGGGAGAACAGATACGCAGTATTTT. Translating it yields CASSPLTSGRTDTQYF. The chain recombines TRBV5-1 with TRBJ2-3, with 12 positions matching TRBD2. V shed 4 bases, J shed 3 bases, and the junction held 6 bases outside the gene matches. The CDR3 extends over 16 amino acids. CDR1 and CDR2 from the germline V gene are SGHRS and YFSETQ. The full variable domain, in which reference TRBV5-1 and TRBJ2-3 provide the parts outside the CDR3, is KAGVTQTPRYLIKTRGQQVTLSCSPISGHRSVSWYQQTPGQGLQFLFEYFSETQRNKGNFPGRFSGRQFSNSRSEMNVSTLELGDSALYLCASSPLTSGRTDTQYFGPGTRLTVL.

This clonotype has more than one count but fewer than ten. The chain uses TRBV9 and TRBJ2-1; 10 bases agree with TRBD2. CDR1 and CDR2 (germline): SGDLS, YYNGEE. The CDR3 is 15 residues long. Losses at the gene ends were 2 bases for V and 7 bases for J; bases not matched to a gene: 6. The CDR3 is CASSVGPSGSNEQFF. The DNA for the CDR3 is TGTGCCAGCAGCGTGGGGCCTAGCGGGAGTAATGAGCAGTTCTTC.

A remark on this clonotype: Given a much more abundant clone one base away, this may be a read error. The V gene is TRBV15, the J gene TRBJ2-5; weak D call: TRBD2 (6 bases). The germline V gene encodes CDR1 LNHNV and CDR2 YYDKDF (reference sequence). The CDR3 totals 14 residues. The CDR3 spells CATSRPSGEEIQYF. CDR3 DNA: TGTGCCACCAGCAGGCCCTCGGGGGAGGAGATCCAGTACTTC.

The chain recombines TRBV9 with TRBJ2-1, with D uncertain. This CDR3 is 17 amino acids long. Germline CDR1 reads SGDLS; CDR2 reads YYNGEE. The ends were cut back, 0 bases at V and 0 bases at J, with 13 bases in the middle. The CDR3 protein is CASSVGHRGISYNEQFF. The CDR3 DNA reads TGTGCCAGCAGCGTAGGTCACCGCGGCATCTCCTACAATGAGCAGTTCTTC.

This chain joins TRBV5-1 and TRBJ2-7; a weak D match, TRBD2 (5 bases). The CDR3 length is 14 residues. The ends were cut back, 2 bases at V and 0 bases at J, with 9 bases in the middle. The germline CDR1 and CDR2 sequences are SGHRS and YFSETQ. The CDR3 is CASSFEGVSYEQYF. CDR3 nucleotides: TGCGCCAGCAGCTTCGAGGGAGTCTCCTACGAGCAGTACTTC.

This clonotype was picked up a small number of times. The chain is built from TRBV7-2 and TRBJ2-1; D unclear. The CDR3 totals 14 residues. Per the germline V gene, CDR1 is SGHTA and CDR2 is FQGNSA. V shed 5 bases and J shed 8 bases, with 16 bases lying between them. CDR3 residues: CASSKGPSRDEQFF. The CDR3 DNA is TGTGCCAGCAGCAAAGGGCCCTCCCGGGATGAGCAGTTCTTC.

This clonotype was detected a few times. This chain uses TRBV20-1 with TRBJ2-1, with 8 bases identical to TRBD2. From germline, CDR1 is DFQATT and CDR2 SNEGSKA (reference sequence). This CDR3 contains 14 residues. J lost 3 bases, V lost 3 bases, and 4 bases had no gene match. CDR3 in DNA: TGCAGTGCTAGTTGGCTAGCGGGCTACAATGAGCAGTTCTTC. Its translation: CSASWLAGYNEQFF.

This clonotype was seen a few times. The chain joins TRBV3-1 to TRBJ1-4; D unresolved. The CDR3 consists of 15 residues. Germline-derived CDR1 and CDR2 are LGHDT and YNNKEL (reference sequence). V lost 1 base and J 0 bases, leaving 6 bases between the germline ends. The CDR3 DNA reads TGTGCCAGCAGCCAAGGGGCAGCAACTAATGAAAAACTGTTTTTT. Amino acid sequence: CASSQGAATNEKLFF. The whole variable domain, filled in from reference TRBV3-1 and TRBJ1-4, reads DTAVSQTPKYLVTQMGNDKSIKCEQNLGHDTMYWYKQDSKKFLKIMFSYNNKELIINETVPNRFSPKSPDKAHLNLHINSLELGDSAVYFCASSQGAATNEKLFFGSGTQLSVL.

The gene calls are TRBV10-2 and TRBJ2-7; TRBD2 matches 10 bases. V shed 2 bases and J 3 bases; nucleotides not matched to a gene: 1. Per the germline V gene, CDR1 is WSHSY and CDR2 is SAAADI. This CDR3 has 14 amino acids. The CDR3 is CASSEASGSYEQYF. Here the CDR3 DNA reads TGCGCCAGCAGTGAGGCTAGCGGGAGCTACGAGCAGTACTTC.

The chain carries TRBV7-9 and TRBJ2-2; 8 bases are shared with TRBD1. CDR1 is SEHNR, CDR2 FQNEAQ, per germline (reference sequence). J gave up 2 bases and V 4 bases, and 9 bases lay outside the gene matches. The CDR3 runs 17 residues. The chain's CDR3 is CASSYPPTGVNTGELFF. The CDR3 nucleotides read TGTGCCAGCAGCTACCCTCCGACAGGGGTAAACACCGGGGAGCTGTTTTTT.

As regards this clonotype: Because it lacks the conserved phenylalanine or tryptophan at the end, this CDR3 is likely a read error. The genes are TRBV7-9 and TRBJ2-2; D unresolved. V lost 6 bases and J lost 2, with 16 bases in between. The CDR3 extends over 16 amino acids. Germline V CDR1 and CDR2: SEHNR, FQNEAQ (reference sequence). The CDR3 loop reads CASRLQGSLNTGELFY. CDR3 in DNA: TGTGCCAGCAGACTTCAAGGCTCTCTAAACACCGGGGAGCTGTTTTAT.

This clonotype was counted at least ten times. The chain joins TRBV27 to TRBJ2-1, with 9 positions matching TRBD1. Unmatched junction bases numbered 15, after V lost 6 bases and J lost 9 bases. The CDR3 spans 16 residues. The germline V gene has CDR1 MNHEY and CDR2 SMNVEV (reference sequence). CDR3: CASRTLGQGMNGEQFF. CDR3 sequence (DNA): TGTGCCAGCAGGACGCTCGGACAGGGGATGAATGGTGAGCAGTTCTTC.

This sequence joins TRBV20-1 and TRBJ2-5; TRBD2 agrees at 12 bases. V shed 5 bases, J shed 2 bases, and the junction held 6 bases outside the gene matches. CDR1 is DFQATT, CDR2 SNEGSKA, per germline (reference sequence). The CDR3 runs 15 residues. The CDR3: CSAVGLAGGQETQYF. In nucleotides, the CDR3 is TGCAGTGCTGTGGGGCTAGCGGGGGGGCAAGAGACCCAGTACTTC.

This clonotype came up many times. The J gene is TRBJ2-7, the V gene TRBV3-1, with 9 bases that match TRBD1. The germline CDR1 and CDR2 sequences are LGHDT and YNNKEL (reference sequence). The CDR3 consists of 15 residues. V gave up 3 bases and J gave up 1 base; unmatched junction bases: 4. CDR3 bases: TGTGCCAGCAGCCATGGGACAGGGCCTTCCTACGAGCAGTACTTC. It translates to CASSHGTGPSYEQYF.

At least ten counts were recorded for this clonotype. The CDR3 is CSVDGQVTGELFF. CDR3 DNA sequence: TGCAGCGTTGATGGTCAGGTCACCGGGGAGCTGTTTTTT. The rearrangement uses TRBV29-1 and TRBJ2-2, with unresolved D. The CDR3 sequence is 13 residues long. V was trimmed by 3 bases and J by 4 bases, leaving 9 bases between them. The V gene's germline CDR1 is SQVTM and CDR2 ANQGSEA.

In this sample, this clonotype turned up a few times. The chain is built from TRBV4-1 and TRBJ1-1, with a possible D match to TRBD1 (6 bases). This CDR3 comprises 14 residues. Germline values: CDR1 MGHRA, CDR2 YSYEKL. The V end was cut by 0 bases, the J end by 4 bases, with 9 bases between. Written as DNA, the CDR3 is TGCGCCAGCAGCCAAGATACAGGGTCCACTGAAGCTTTCTTT. Protein sequence: CASSQDTGSTEAFF.

The rearrangement links TRBV12-3 or TRBV12-4 to TRBJ2-1, with 9 bases lining up with TRBD2. The trim removed 7 bases at V and 0 bases at J, leaving 10 bases unmatched. The CDR3 loop spans 17 amino acids. The CDR3 region is CASKGGAGGSSYNEQFF. The CDR3 DNA sequence: TGTGCCAGCAAGGGTGGGGCGGGAGGGAGCTCCTACAATGAGCAGTTCTTC.

The V call is TRBV12-3 or TRBV12-4, the J call TRBJ2-5; no clear D gene. Trimming took off 6 bases at V and 1 base at J, with 12 bases between the two ends. This CDR3 is 14 amino acids long. The CDR3 is CASSQRRFQETQYF. The CDR3 nucleotides are TGTGCCAGCAGCCAACGTCGATTCCAAGAGACCCAGTACTTC.

The V gene is TRBV29-1, the J gene TRBJ1-1; no clear D. V dropped 6 bases and J dropped 6 bases, with 14 bases sitting between them. This CDR3 contains 12 residues. Germline-derived CDR1 and CDR2 are SQVTM and ANQGSEA. CDR3 bases: TGCAGCGTGCGCAGGAGTTACGCTGAAGCTTTCTTT. Its translation is CSVRRSYAEAFF.

This rearrangement joins TRBV7-6 to TRBJ2-1, with a weak D call TRBD1 (6 bases). Germline CDR1 and CDR2: SGHVS and FNYEAQ. Trimming pared 1 base from V and 5 bases from J, leaving 6 bases between. This CDR3 region has 13 residues. Here the CDR3 reads CASSLGTDNEQFF. The CDR3 nucleotides are TGTGCCAGCAGCTTAGGGACAGACAATGAGCAGTTCTTC. The variable domain in full, with the rest retrieved from reference TRBV7-6 and TRBJ2-1, is GAGVSQSPRYKVTKRGQDVALRCDPISGHVSLYWYRQALGQGPEFLTYFNYEAQQDKSGLPNDRFSAERPEGSISTLTIQRTEQRDSAMYRCASSLGTDNEQFFGPGTRLTVL.

Ten or more counts support this clonotype. The V gene is TRBV29-1, the J gene TRBJ1-5, with 7 bases that match TRBD1. The CDR3 consists of 13 residues. CDR1 is SQVTM, CDR2 ANQGSEA, per germline. The trim removed 7 bases at V and 8 bases at J, leaving 11 bases unmatched. CDR3 DNA: TGCAGCGCCCAGGGGGGCGAATGGGAGCCCCAGCATTTT. Translated, it gives CSAQGGEWEPQHF.